The sequence of this TCR beta chain was determined in a study of a mutant IDH1 vaccine in newly diagnosed glioma. The CDR3 has 15 amino acids. Germline CDR1 and CDR2: SGHRS and YFSETQ. V lost 0 bases, J lost 3 bases, and 12 bases lay in between. The table came from immunoSEQ multiplex PCR; TCRdb's copy has only in-frame clones and leaves some out. The data contain tens of thousands of clones, 75% to 90% of them seen just once; the ten biggest clones take up around 4.1%. Time point defined: week 47, end of study. A single vaccine dose contained 300 ug of mutant IDH1 20-mer peptide, and topical imiquimod was used with it. Across weeks 1, 3, 5, 7, 11, 15, 19 and 23, patients received a vaccination each time, eight in all. Comments on this clone: The target antigen is unknown.

Study results and caveats: Patients mounted vaccine-induced immune responses in 90% to 95% of cases. Among top peripheral T cell clonotypes, changes seemed unrelated to pseudoprogression.

The chain recombines TRBV5-1 with TRBJ1-1, with D unclear. The sample here was PBMCs, taken from a glioma patient whose treatment included an IDH1 peptide vaccine. The TCR originated in a young man with glioma. CDR3 in amino acids: CASSLAGWAYTEAFF. The CDR3 region has the DNA TGCGCCAGCAGCTTGGCCGGTTGGGCGTACACTGAAGCTTTCTTT.